The sequence of this T cell receptor beta chain was determined in a study of T cell repertoires in cytomegalovirus infection. Looking at the study overall: The authors relied on CMV epitopes, both recently identified HLA-C-restricted and well-studied HLA-B-restricted. Carrying CMV and the relevant HLA type showed in public TCR beta signatures.

Overall study results and limits: HLA-C-restricted CMV clonotypes gave the most frequent clonotype in two of eight donors.

This clonotype was seen just once. As yet, its antigen is unknown. The V end was cut by 5 bases, the J end by 5 bases, with 10 bases between. Germline CDR1 reads SQVTM; CDR2 reads ANQGSEA. The CDR3 extends over 11 amino acids. A single record per CDR3 protein comes from TCRdb applying MiXCR to the reads. The sample holds roughly 27,000 distinct CDR3 sequences, around 20% seen once. The sequence was obtained from a human donor in good health (CMV status not recorded). Some clones in this sample may be carry-over from other donors' samples. The source material was CD8+ T cells from cultured PBMCs, sampled from culture after CMV antigen stimulation. The V call is TRBV29-1, the J call TRBJ2-7, with a weak D call TRBD1 (5 bases). In DNA, the CDR3 is TGCAGCGTTTTAACAGGTAACGAGCAGTACTTC. Its translation: CSVLTGNEQYF.